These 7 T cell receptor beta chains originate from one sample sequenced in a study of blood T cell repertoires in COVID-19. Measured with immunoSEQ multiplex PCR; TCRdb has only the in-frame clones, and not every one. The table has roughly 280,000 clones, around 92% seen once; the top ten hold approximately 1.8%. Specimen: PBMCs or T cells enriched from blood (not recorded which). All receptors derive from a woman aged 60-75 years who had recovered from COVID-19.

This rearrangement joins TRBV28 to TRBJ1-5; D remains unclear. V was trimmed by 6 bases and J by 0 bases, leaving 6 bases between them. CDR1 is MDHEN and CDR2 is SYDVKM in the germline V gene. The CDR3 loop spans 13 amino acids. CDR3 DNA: TGTGCCAGCAGGCGGTATAGCAATCAGCCCCAGCATTTT. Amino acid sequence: CASRRYSNQPQHF.

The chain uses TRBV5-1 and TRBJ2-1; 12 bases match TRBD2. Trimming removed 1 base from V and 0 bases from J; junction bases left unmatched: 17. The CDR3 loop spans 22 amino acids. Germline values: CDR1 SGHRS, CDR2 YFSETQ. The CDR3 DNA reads TGCGCCAGCAGCTTGAACTTTTCGTACAGAGAGACTAGCGGGAGCTCCTACAATGAGCAGTTCTTC. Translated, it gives CASSLNFSYRETSGSSYNEQFF.

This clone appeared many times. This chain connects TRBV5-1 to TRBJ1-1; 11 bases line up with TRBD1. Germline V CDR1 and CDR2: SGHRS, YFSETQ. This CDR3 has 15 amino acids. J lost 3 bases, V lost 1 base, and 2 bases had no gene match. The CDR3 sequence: CASSLMGQGDTEAFF. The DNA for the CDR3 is TGCGCCAGCAGCTTGATGGGACAGGGGGACACTGAAGCTTTCTTT. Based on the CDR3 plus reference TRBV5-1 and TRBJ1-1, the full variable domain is KAGVTQTPRYLIKTRGQQVTLSCSPISGHRSVSWYQQTPGQGLQFLFEYFSETQRNKGNFPGRFSGRQFSNSRSEMNVSTLELGDSALYLCASSLMGQGDTEAFFGQGTRLTVV.

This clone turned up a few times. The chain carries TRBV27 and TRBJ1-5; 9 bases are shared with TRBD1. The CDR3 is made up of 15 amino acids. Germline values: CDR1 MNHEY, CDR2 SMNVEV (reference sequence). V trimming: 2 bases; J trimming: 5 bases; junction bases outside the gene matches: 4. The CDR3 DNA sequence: TGTGCCAGCAGTTTAGGGACAGGGAGTTATCAGCCCCAGCATTTT. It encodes CASSLGTGSYQPQHF.

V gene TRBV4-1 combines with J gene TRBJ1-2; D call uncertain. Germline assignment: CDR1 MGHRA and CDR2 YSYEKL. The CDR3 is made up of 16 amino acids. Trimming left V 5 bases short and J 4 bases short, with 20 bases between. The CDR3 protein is CASSFTSGRFRYGYTF. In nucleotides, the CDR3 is TGCGCCAGCAGCTTTACCTCGGGGAGGTTCCGCTATGGCTACACCTTC.

The CDR3 region is CASEDRWANTIYF. CDR3 coding DNA: TGTGCCAGCGAAGACCGGTGGGCAAACACCATATATTTT. This chain joins TRBV9 and TRBJ1-3; D is unresolved. Germline V gene data show CDR1 as SGDLS and CDR2 as YYNGEE. This CDR3 is built from 13 residues. Trimming removed 7 bases at V and 6 bases at J, with 14 bases between.

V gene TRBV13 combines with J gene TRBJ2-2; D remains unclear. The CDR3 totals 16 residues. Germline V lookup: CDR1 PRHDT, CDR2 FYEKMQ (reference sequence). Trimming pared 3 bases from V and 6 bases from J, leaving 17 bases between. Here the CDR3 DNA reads TGTGCCAGCAGCTTGCGGCAATGGAGCCGGGCCGGGGAGCTGTTTTTT. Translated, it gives CASSLRQWSRAGELFF.